This TCR beta chain was observed in a study of identical twins. CDR3 length: 16 amino acids. One entry per CDR3 protein, called by TCRdb with MiXCR from the 5' RACE reads. The table lists 400,000 to 600,000 distinct CDR3 sequences, more than 20% of them singletons, with 0.48% in the top ten. This clonotype was seen only a few times. One junction end disagrees with the germline gene, perhaps due to a read error. The sample also formed part of further work on yellow fever vaccine responses in identical twins.

V is TRBV12-3 or TRBV12-4 and J is TRBJ2-1; TRBD2 aligns across 10 bases. This receptor was taken from a young woman in good health. Sequencing used CD4+ T cells sorted from blood. The CDR3 protein is CASSLAGVLLYNEQFF. CDR3 nucleotides: TGTGCCAGCAGTCTAGCGGGAGTTTTGCTGTACAATGAGCAGTTCTTC.